The 19 T cell receptor beta chains below all came from one sample that was sequenced in a study of T cells in Graves' hyperthyroidism and ophthalmopathy. What was amplified from RNA transcripts were TCR beta CDR3 regions. A set of HTBI primers served as the primers for a first-round RT-PCR of the TCR CDR3. A single record per CDR3 protein comes from TCRdb applying MiXCR to the multiplex PCR reads. The sample carries approximately 720,000 distinct CDR3 sequences, 18% recorded once. The sample was blood. The source of these receptors is a woman between 45 and 60 years old with Graves' hyperthyroidism that later progressed to Graves' ophthalmopathy.

The V gene is TRBV9, the J gene TRBJ1-1; D gene unclear. Trimming stripped 4 bases from V and 5 bases from J, with 15 bases between. CDR1 is SGDLS, CDR2 YYNGEE, per germline. The CDR3 spans 14 residues. The CDR3 sequence is CASSPRTIITEAFF. CDR3 coding DNA: TGTGCCAGCAGCCCCCGGACGATCATAACTGAAGCTTTCTTT.

Ten or more counts support this clonotype. The gene calls are TRBV2 and TRBJ1-5, with D maybe TRBD1 (6 bases). V lost 7 bases, J lost 4 bases, and 14 bases lay in between. Germline assignment: CDR1 SNHLY and CDR2 FYNNEI. CDR3 length: 14 residues. In DNA, the CDR3 is TGTGCCAGCAATCGTACAGGGAGTAATCAGCCCCAGCATTTT. Its protein is CASNRTGSNQPQHF.

Worth noting for this clonotype: Given a much more abundant clone one base away, this may be a read error. The V and J genes are TRBV27 and TRBJ2-7; TRBD2 might be the D (6 bases). Germline V CDR1 and CDR2: MNHEY, SMNVEV (reference sequence). The ends were cut back, 8 bases at V and 4 bases at J, with 21 bases in the middle. CDR3 length: 15 amino acids. CDR3 region: CASGPLGGRWYEQYF. For the CDR3, the DNA is TGTGCCAGCGGTCCGTTGGGGGGAAGGTGGTACGAGCAGTACTTC.

In this sample, this clonotype turned up many times. For the CDR3, the DNA is TGTGCCAGCAGTGCAGGGGGATCCTACAATGAGCAGTTCTTC. Its translation: CASSAGGSYNEQFF. The chain joins TRBV27 to TRBJ2-1, with TRBD1 matching over 7 bases. The CDR3 consists of 14 residues. V dropped 5 bases and J dropped 1; count of bases not matched to a gene: 2. Germline CDR1 is MNHEY and CDR2 is SMNVEV (reference sequence).

In this sample, this clonotype turned up a few times. The chain is built from TRBV20-1 and TRBJ2-3, with 9 bases aligning to TRBD2. CDR3 length: 16 residues. Germline CDR1 and CDR2: DFQATT and SNEGSKA (reference sequence). V lost 0 bases, J lost 3 bases, and 7 bases stayed unmatched. The CDR3 sequence: CSARDHAGGETDTQYF. As DNA, the CDR3 is TGCAGTGCTAGAGATCACGCGGGGGGGGAAACAGATACGCAGTATTTT.

The V and J genes are TRBV7-2 and TRBJ1-1; D remains unclear. Germline CDR1 and CDR2: SGHTA and FQGNSA. The CDR3 contains 14 residues. Deletions cut 4 bases from V and 1 base from J, with 10 bases between. CDR3 DNA sequence: TGTGCCAGCAGCTCTGCACCCAGGAACACTGAAGCTTTCTTT. Its translation is CASSSAPRNTEAFF.

V usage is TRBV10-3 and J usage is TRBJ2-1; 12 nucleotides match TRBD2. Trimming removed 6 bases from V and 10 bases from J; junction bases left unmatched: 16. Looked up from germline, CDR1 is ENHRY and CDR2 is SYGVKD. This CDR3 region has 17 residues. CDR3 region: CAISPLSSGGASGEQFF. CDR3 nucleotide sequence: TGTGCCATCAGCCCCTTGTCTAGCGGGGGGGCGTCCGGGGAGCAGTTCTTC.

This clonotype was seen only a few times. One end of the junction fails to match germline, which may point to a read error. The V and J genes are TRBV11-2 and TRBJ2-2; 7 positions agree with TRBD1. This CDR3 spans 14 amino acids. CDR1 SGHAT and CDR2 FQNNGV come from the germline V gene. CDR3 loop: CTSSRSTGTGELFF. As DNA, the CDR3 is TGTACCAGCAGCCGCTCGACAGGGACCGGGGAGCTGTTTTTT.

There are many counts of this clonotype. The J gene is TRBJ2-1, the V gene TRBV12-3 or TRBV12-4; 9 bases line up with TRBD2. CDR3 length: 16 amino acids. V lost 6 bases, J lost 4 bases, and 10 bases stayed unmatched. The CDR3 coding sequence is TGTGCCAGCAGCCGAGCGGGGGGAACTAATTACAATGAGCAGTTCTTC. Residues: CASSRAGGTNYNEQFF.

This clonotype was observed at least ten times. The genes are TRBV2 and TRBJ2-7; possibly TRBD1 for D (6 bases). The CDR3 sequence is 15 residues long. Germline V gene data show CDR1 as SNHLY and CDR2 as FYNNEI. V lost 4 bases to trimming and J lost 0 bases, with 13 bases between them. The CDR3 DNA reads as TGTGCCAGCAGTGTACACCGGGACACCTCCTACGAGCAGTACTTC. Translated, it gives CASSVHRDTSYEQYF.

This clonotype occurred a few times. The V and J genes are TRBV6-1 and TRBJ2-3; 8 bases align to TRBD2. V lost 6 bases, J lost 0 bases, and 5 bases stayed unmatched. This CDR3 has 15 residues. Looked up from germline, CDR1 is MNHNS and CDR2 is SASEGT. CDR3 sequence reads: CASSQIAGSTDTQYF. CDR3 DNA sequence: TGTGCCAGCAGCCAAATAGCGGGGAGCACAGATACGCAGTATTTT.

This clonotype has more than one count but fewer than ten. The rearrangement uses TRBV7-2 and TRBJ2-1; D is ambiguous. The CDR3 totals 11 residues. Germline assignment: CDR1 SGHTA and CDR2 FQGNSA. Trimming took off 4 bases at V and 10 bases at J, with 8 bases between the two ends. The CDR3 sequence is CASSSFDEQFF. As DNA, the CDR3 is TGTGCCAGCAGCTCTTTTGACGAGCAGTTCTTC.

CDR3 in amino acids: CASSAGRREKLFF. CDR3 DNA sequence: TGTGCCAGTAGCGCAGGGAGGCGTGAAAAACTGTTTTTT. The chain employs TRBV19 and TRBJ1-4; perhaps TRBD1 as D (5 bases). CDR3 length: 13 amino acids. Trimming removed 6 bases from V and 7 bases from J, with 12 bases in between. From germline, CDR1 is LNHDA and CDR2 SQIVND (reference sequence).

The chain couples TRBV12-3 or TRBV12-4 to TRBJ2-7; 7 positions agree with TRBD2. The trim removed 5 bases at V and 1 base at J, leaving 8 bases unmatched. The CDR3 is 15 amino acids. The CDR3 nucleotides read TGTGCCAGCAGTCCCCGGGCTAGCGGATCCTACGAGCAGTACTTC. Translation: CASSPRASGSYEQYF.

The chain uses TRBV19 and TRBJ1-5, with D hard to call. The V and J ends lost 3 bases and 3 bases respectively, with 12 bases between them. Germline assignment: CDR1 LNHDA and CDR2 SQIVND (reference sequence). The CDR3 is 15 amino acids. DNA for the CDR3: TGTGCCAGTAGTATTATGGACCAGTCCAATCAGCCCCAGCATTTT. Amino acid sequence: CASSIMDQSNQPQHF.

This clonotype was seen many times. The chain links TRBV7-2 to TRBJ1-1; perhaps TRBD1 as D (6 bases). CDR3 size: 15 residues. Germline values: CDR1 SGHTA, CDR2 FQGNSA. V gave up 5 bases and J gave up 4 bases, with 17 bases separating them. In nucleotides, the CDR3 is TGTGCCAGCAGCCCAAGGGGGGGGAGGTTCACTGAAGCTTTCTTT. Amino acid sequence: CASSPRGGRFTEAFF.

This clonotype was observed a few times. This chain links TRBV27 with TRBJ1-2; no reliable D call. The CDR3 is 15 amino acids. The germline CDR1 and CDR2 sequences are MNHEY and SMNVEV (reference sequence). V lost 6 bases and J lost 6, with 20 bases in between. CDR3 sequence: CASSLEAAKWDGYTF. The CDR3 coding sequence is TGTGCCAGCAGCTTAGAGGCAGCCAAATGGGATGGCTACACCTTC.

The count of this clonotype is one. The chain recombines TRBV19 with TRBJ1-3; no firm D call. Between the trimmed V and J ends, which lost 7 bases and 0 bases, there was a span of 16 bases. The germline V gene has CDR1 LNHDA and CDR2 SQIVND (reference sequence). CDR3 length: 16 residues. The CDR3 region has the DNA TGTGCCAGTACCGATCTCAGAGGTTTCTCTGGAAACACCATATATTTT. Protein sequence: CASTDLRGFSGNTIYF.

This clonotype was detected many times. J is TRBJ2-1 and V is TRBV12-3 or TRBV12-4; the match to TRBD2 covers 7 bases. The CDR3 has 15 amino acids. V shed 5 bases, J shed 4 bases, and the junction held 8 bases outside the gene matches. The CDR3 DNA is TGTGCCAGCAGTCTGAGCGGGGCGCGGTACAATGAGCAGTTCTTC. Protein: CASSLSGARYNEQFF.